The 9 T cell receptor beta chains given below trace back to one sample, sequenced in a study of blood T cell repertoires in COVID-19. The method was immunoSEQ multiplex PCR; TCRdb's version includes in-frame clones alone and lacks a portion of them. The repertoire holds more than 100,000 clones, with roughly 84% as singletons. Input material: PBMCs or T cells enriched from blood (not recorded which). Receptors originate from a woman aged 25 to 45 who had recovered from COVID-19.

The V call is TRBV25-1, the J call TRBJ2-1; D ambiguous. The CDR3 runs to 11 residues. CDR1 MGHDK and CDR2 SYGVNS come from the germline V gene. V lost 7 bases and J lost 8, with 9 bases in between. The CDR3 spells CASMTSYEQFF. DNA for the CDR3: TGTGCCAGCATGACTTCCTATGAGCAGTTCTTC.

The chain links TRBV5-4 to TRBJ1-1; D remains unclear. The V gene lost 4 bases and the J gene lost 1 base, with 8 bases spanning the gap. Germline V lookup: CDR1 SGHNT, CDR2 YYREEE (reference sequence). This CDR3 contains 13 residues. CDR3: CASSPRGNTEAFF. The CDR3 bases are TGTGCCAGCAGCCCCCGGGGGAACACTGAAGCTTTCTTT.

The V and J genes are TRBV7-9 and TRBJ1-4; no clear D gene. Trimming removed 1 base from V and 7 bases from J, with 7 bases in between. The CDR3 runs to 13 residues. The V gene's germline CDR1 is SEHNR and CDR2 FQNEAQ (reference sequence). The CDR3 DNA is TGTGCCAGCAGCTTAGGGGCGCCTGAAAAACTGTTTTTT. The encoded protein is CASSLGAPEKLFF.

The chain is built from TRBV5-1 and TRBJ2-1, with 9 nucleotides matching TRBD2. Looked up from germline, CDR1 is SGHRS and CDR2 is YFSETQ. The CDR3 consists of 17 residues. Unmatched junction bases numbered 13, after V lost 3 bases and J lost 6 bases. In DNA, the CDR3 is TGCGCCAGCAGCTCCAGGGCTGGTAGCGGGAGTATCAATGAGCAGTTCTTC. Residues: CASSSRAGSGSINEQFF.

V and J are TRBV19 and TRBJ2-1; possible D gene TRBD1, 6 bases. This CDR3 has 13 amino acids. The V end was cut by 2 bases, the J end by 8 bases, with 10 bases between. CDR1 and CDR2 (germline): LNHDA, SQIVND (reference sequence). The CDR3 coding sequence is TGTGCCAGTAGTATAACCAGGGGTGATGAGCAGTTCTTC. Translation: CASSITRGDEQFF.

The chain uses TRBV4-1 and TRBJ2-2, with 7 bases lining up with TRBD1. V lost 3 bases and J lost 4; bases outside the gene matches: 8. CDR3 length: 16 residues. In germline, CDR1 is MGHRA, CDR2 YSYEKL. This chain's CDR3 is CASSQFRDRVTGELFF. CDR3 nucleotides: TGCGCCAGCAGCCAGTTCCGGGACAGAGTCACCGGGGAGCTGTTTTTT.

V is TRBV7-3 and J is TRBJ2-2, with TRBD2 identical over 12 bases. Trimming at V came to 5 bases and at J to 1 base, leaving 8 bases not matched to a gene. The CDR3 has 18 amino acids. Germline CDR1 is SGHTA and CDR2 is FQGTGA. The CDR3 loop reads CASSPTSGRILNTGELFF. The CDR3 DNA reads TGTGCCAGCAGCCCGACTAGCGGGAGAATCTTGAACACCGGGGAGCTGTTTTTT.

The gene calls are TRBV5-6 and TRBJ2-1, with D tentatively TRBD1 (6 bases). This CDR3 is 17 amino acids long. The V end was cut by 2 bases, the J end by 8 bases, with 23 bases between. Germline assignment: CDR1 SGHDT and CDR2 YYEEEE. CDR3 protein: CASSFRGRPRGIDEQFF. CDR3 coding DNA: TGTGCCAGCAGCTTTCGCGGCCGACCGAGGGGGATCGATGAGCAGTTCTTC.

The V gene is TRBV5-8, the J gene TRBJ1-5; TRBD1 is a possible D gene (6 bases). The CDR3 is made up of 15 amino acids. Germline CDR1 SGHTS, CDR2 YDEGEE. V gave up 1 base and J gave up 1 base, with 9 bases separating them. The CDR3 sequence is CASSLWGLSNQPQHF. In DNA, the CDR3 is TGTGCCAGCAGCTTGTGGGGGCTGAGCAATCAGCCCCAGCATTTT.